The 22 T cell receptor beta chains given below trace back to one sample, sequenced in a study of control samples from healthy donors and cancer patients. Repertoires were generated with immunoSEQ multiplex PCR, while TCRdb's copy carries only in-frame clones and drops some. The sample lists about 94,000 clones, around nine tenths occurring once. Sequencing used blood. These receptors were taken from a woman younger than 35 in good health.

The rearrangement links TRBV12-5 to TRBJ1-6; a weak D match, TRBD1 (6 bases). Looked up from germline, CDR1 is LGHNT and CDR2 is FRNRAP. This CDR3 region has 14 residues. V was clipped by 4 bases and J by 9 bases, with 13 bases between them. Here the CDR3 DNA reads TGTGCTAGTGGTTCAGGGGATCAAGGTTCACCCCTCCACTTT. Translating it yields CASGSGDQGSPLHF. The entire variable domain, with the rest obtained from reference TRBV12-5 and TRBJ1-6, is as follows: DARVTQTPRHKVTEMGQEVTMRCQPILGHNTVFWYRQTMMQGLELLAYFRNRAPLDDSGMPKDRFSAEMPDATLATLKIQPSEPRDSAVYFCASGSGDQGSPLHFGNGTRLTVT.

The chain links TRBV19 to TRBJ2-3; D unclear. V shed 6 bases and J shed 1 base, with 11 bases lying between them. Germline V gene sequence: CDR1 LNHDA, CDR2 SQIVND (reference sequence). This CDR3 spans 14 amino acids. CDR3 amino acids: CASRLTFRTDTQYF. The CDR3 nucleotides are TGTGCCAGTAGACTAACGTTTCGCACAGATACGCAGTATTTT. Supplemented by reference TRBV19 and TRBJ2-3, the full variable domain reads DGGITQSPKYLFRKEGQNVTLSCEQNLNHDAMYWYRQDPGQGLRLIYYSQIVNDFQKGDIAEGYSVSREKKESFPLTVTSAQKNPTAFYLCASRLTFRTDTQYFGPGTRLTVL.

The chain uses TRBV6-1 and TRBJ2-7; D is unresolved. Germline V gene data show CDR1 as MNHNS and CDR2 as SASEGT. The CDR3 is 14 residues long. The V and J ends lost 2 bases and 2 bases respectively, with 10 bases between them. CDR3 bases: TGTGCCAGCAGTGAAATTAGTCACGCCTACGAGCAGTACTTC. This codes for CASSEISHAYEQYF.

The J gene is TRBJ2-5, the V gene TRBV6-5; D might be TRBD2 (8 bases). Trimming took off 3 bases at V and 2 bases at J, with 13 bases between the two ends. Germline V gene sequence: CDR1 MNHEY, CDR2 SVGAGI. CDR3 length equals 15 residues. CDR3 in DNA: TGTGCCAGCAGTTATAGCGGGACAGATCAAGAGACCCAGTACTTC. Its protein product is CASSYSGTDQETQYF.

The V gene is TRBV4-1, the J gene TRBJ2-3; perhaps TRBD1 as D (5 bases). V lost 0 bases to trimming and J lost 2 bases, with 18 bases between them. CDR3 length: 18 amino acids. Germline lookup yields CDR1 MGHRA and CDR2 YSYEKL. This CDR3 is CASSQDDRMQGYTDTQYF. CDR3 DNA: TGCGCCAGCAGCCAAGATGATAGGATGCAGGGATACACAGATACGCAGTATTTT.

The table lists this clone with a count of one. The chain links TRBV5-5 to TRBJ2-1; D uncertain. Germline lookup yields CDR1 SGHKS and CDR2 YYEKEE (reference sequence). Trimming took 3 bases from V and 5 from J, leaving 6 bases between them. CDR3 size: 12 residues. The chain's CDR3 is CASSSSNNEQFF. The CDR3 DNA is TGTGCCAGCAGCTCCTCGAACAATGAGCAGTTCTTC.

The chain couples TRBV6-5 to TRBJ2-5; tentatively, D is TRBD1 (5 bases). The V gene's germline CDR1 is MNHEY and CDR2 SVGAGI. CDR3 length equals 15 residues. V was cut by 6 bases and J by 2 bases, with 16 bases left in between. DNA for the CDR3: TGTGCCAGCAGAGCTAAACAGGCCTTACAAGAGACCCAGTACTTC. Translation: CASRAKQALQETQYF.

The chain is built from TRBV6-6 and TRBJ2-7; weak D call: TRBD1 (5 bases). CDR1 and CDR2 from the germline V gene are MNHNY and SVGAGI (reference sequence). The germline V and J ends were trimmed by 0 bases and 4 bases, with 10 bases remaining between them. The CDR3 runs 14 residues. In nucleotides, the CDR3 is TGTGCCAGCAGTTACTCTGGGGCCGGGTACGAGCAGTACTTC. As protein: CASSYSGAGYEQYF.

V and J are TRBV25-1 and TRBJ2-1, with 7 bases fitting TRBD2. CDR1 is MGHDK and CDR2 is SYGVNS in the germline V gene. J was trimmed by 5 bases and V by 8 bases; bases with no gene match: 3. This CDR3 comprises 12 residues. The CDR3 DNA reads TGTGCCAGCGGACTAGGACACAATGAGCAGTTCTTC. Translation gives CASGLGHNEQFF.

This chain connects TRBV18 to TRBJ2-1; 7 bases fit TRBD2. CDR1 and CDR2 (germline): KGHSH, LQKENI. V dropped 3 bases and J dropped 3; count of bases not matched to a gene: 2. CDR3 length equals 14 residues. The DNA for the CDR3 is TGTGCCAGCTCACCTGCGGGGGACTACAATGAGCAGTTCTTC. Residues: CASSPAGDYNEQFF.

This chain joins TRBV10-2 and TRBJ1-5; weak D call: TRBD1 (6 bases). This CDR3 contains 14 residues. V was trimmed by 6 bases and J by 8 bases, leaving 17 bases between them. The germline V gene has CDR1 WSHSY and CDR2 SAAADI. In DNA form, the CDR3 reads TGCGCCAGCAGCCCGCAAGACAGGCGCGAGCCCCAGCATTTT. Translated: CASSPQDRREPQHF.

The chain has TRBV11-2 and TRBJ2-2; no firm D call. This CDR3 is 14 amino acids long. With 5 bases removed from V and 0 bases from J, the gap between germline ends came to 7 bases. Germline values: CDR1 SGHAT, CDR2 FQNNGV. Here the CDR3 reads CASSPAPNTGELFF. Written as DNA, the CDR3 is TGTGCCAGCAGCCCCGCACCGAACACCGGGGAGCTGTTTTTT.

The V call is TRBV3-1 (or the pseudogene TRBV3-2), the J call TRBJ1-2; tentatively, D is TRBD1 (6 bases). CDR1 and CDR2 (germline): LGHDT, YNNKEL (reference sequence). The V end was cut by 1 base, the J end by 4 bases, with 10 bases between. There are 14 residues in the CDR3. The DNA of the CDR3 is TGTGCCAGCAGCCAAGTGGACAGAACCTATGGCTACACCTTC. It translates to CASSQVDRTYGYTF.

J is TRBJ1-1 and V is TRBV5-5; D is uncertain. Trimming took off 4 bases at V and 6 bases at J, with 16 bases between the two ends. This CDR3 spans 14 amino acids. The germline CDR1 and CDR2 sequences are SGHKS and YYEKEE (reference sequence). CDR3: CASSPSRRAPEAFF. The CDR3 DNA reads TGTGCCAGCAGCCCCTCGCGGAGGGCGCCTGAAGCTTTCTTT.

The CDR3 DNA follows: TGTGCCAGCAGTCAGACGTGGCAGGATCTGAACACTGAAGCTTTCTTT. It specifies CASSQTWQDLNTEAFF. The rearrangement joins TRBV2 to TRBJ1-1; D remains ambiguous. CDR1 is SNHLY and CDR2 is FYNNEI in the germline V gene. The CDR3 length is 16 residues. The V end was cut by 5 bases, the J end by 0 bases, with 16 bases between. The full variable domain, in which reference TRBV2 and TRBJ1-1 provide the parts outside the CDR3, is EPEVTQTPSHQVTQMGQEVILRCVPISNHLYFYWYRQILGQKVEFLVSFYNNEISEKSEIFDDQFSVERPDGSNFTLKIRSTKLEDSAMYFCASSQTWQDLNTEAFFGQGTRLTVV.

CDR3 amino acids: CASSPKSEPNTEAFF. The CDR3, as DNA: TGTGCCAGCAGCCCAAAATCAGAACCCAACACTGAAGCTTTCTTT. The gene calls are TRBV5-4 and TRBJ1-1; no definite D call. V was clipped by 4 bases and J by 2 bases, with 15 bases between them. CDR1 is SGHNT and CDR2 is YYREEE in the germline V gene (reference sequence). This CDR3 is 15 amino acids long.

V and J are TRBV7-3 and TRBJ2-3; 15 bases match TRBD2. The germline V gene encodes CDR1 SGHTA and CDR2 FQGTGA. Trimming at V came to 4 bases and at J to 3 bases, leaving 2 bases not matched to a gene. The CDR3 length is 16 residues. In nucleotides, the CDR3 is TGTGCCAGCAGCTGGACTAGCGGGGGGGCGACAGATACGCAGTATTTT. Translating gives CASSWTSGGATDTQYF.

This clone was observed a few times. The chain combines TRBV11-1 with TRBJ2-1, with D hard to call. Between the trimmed V and J ends, which lost 3 bases and 4 bases, there was a span of 7 bases. The CDR3 covers 13 residues. CDR1 and CDR2 from the germline V gene are SGHAT and FQDESV (reference sequence). Written as DNA, the CDR3 is TGTGCCAGCAGCTTTAGCCGATACAATGAGCAGTTCTTC. Translation gives CASSFSRYNEQFF.

V is TRBV29-1 and J is TRBJ1-1, with D possibly matching TRBD1 (6 bases). CDR3 length: 12 residues. The V gene lost 2 bases and the J gene lost 4 bases, with 8 bases spanning the gap. Germline V gene sequence: CDR1 SQVTM, CDR2 ANQGSEA. CDR3 DNA: TGCAGCGTTGAAAGGGGGGCCACTGAAGCTTTCTTT. It yields the protein CSVERGATEAFF.

The V gene is TRBV6-1, the J gene TRBJ1-6; D is possibly TRBD1 (5 bases). The CDR3 runs 15 residues. Germline lookup yields CDR1 MNHNS and CDR2 SASEGT. The germline V and J ends were trimmed by 3 bases and 7 bases, with 13 bases remaining between them. The CDR3 region has the DNA TGTGCCAGCAGTGACCAGGAGGGGAAGAATTCACCCCTCCACTTT. The encoded protein is CASSDQEGKNSPLHF.

The V gene is TRBV6-2 or TRBV6-3, the J gene TRBJ2-3, with D possibly matching TRBD1 (6 bases). The germline V gene encodes CDR1 MNHEY and CDR2 SVGEGT. The CDR3 extends over 12 amino acids. Trimming removed 0 bases from V and 11 bases from J, with 9 bases in between. The CDR3 DNA reads as TGTGCCAGCAGTTACTCGAGGGGGTGGCAGTATTTT. It codes for CASSYSRGWQYF.

The rearrangement joins TRBV5-1 to TRBJ2-2; D uncertain. Trimming shortened V by 4 bases and J by 3 bases, and 10 bases separated the two germline ends. The CDR3 contains 14 residues. CDR1 is SGHRS, CDR2 YFSETQ, per germline. The CDR3 sequence is CASSPRVDTGELFF. The CDR3 DNA reads as TGCGCCAGCAGCCCACGCGTCGACACCGGGGAGCTGTTTTTT.